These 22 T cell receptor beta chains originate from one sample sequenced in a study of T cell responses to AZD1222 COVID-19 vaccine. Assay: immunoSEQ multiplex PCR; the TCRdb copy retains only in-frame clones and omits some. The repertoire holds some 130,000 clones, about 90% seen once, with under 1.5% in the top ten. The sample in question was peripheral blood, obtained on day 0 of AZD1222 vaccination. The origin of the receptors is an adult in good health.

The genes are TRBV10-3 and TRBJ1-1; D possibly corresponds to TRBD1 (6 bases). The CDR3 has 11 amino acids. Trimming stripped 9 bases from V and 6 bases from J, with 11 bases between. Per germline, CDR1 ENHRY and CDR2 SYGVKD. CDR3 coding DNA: TGTGCCATGCGGGGGGCCGCTGAAGCTTTCTTT. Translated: CAMRGAAEAFF.

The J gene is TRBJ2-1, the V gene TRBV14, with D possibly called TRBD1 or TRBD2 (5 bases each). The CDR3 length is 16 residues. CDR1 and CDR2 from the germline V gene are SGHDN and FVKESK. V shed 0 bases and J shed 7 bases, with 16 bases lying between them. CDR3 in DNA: TGTGCCAGCAGCCAAGATGGGGCGGGTAACCGGAATGAGCAGTTCTTC. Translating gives CASSQDGAGNRNEQFF.

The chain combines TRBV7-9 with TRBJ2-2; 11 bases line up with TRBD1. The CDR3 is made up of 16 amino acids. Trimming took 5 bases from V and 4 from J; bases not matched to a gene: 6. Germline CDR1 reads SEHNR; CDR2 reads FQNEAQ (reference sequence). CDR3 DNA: TGTGCCAGCAGCACAACCGGGACAGGGGGCACCGGGGAGCTGTTTTTT. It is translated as CASSTTGTGGTGELFF. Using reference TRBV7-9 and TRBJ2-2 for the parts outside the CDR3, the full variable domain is DTGVSQNPRHKITKRGQNVTFRCDPISEHNRLYWYRQTLGQGPEFLTYFQNEAQLEKSRLLSDRFSAERPKGSFSTLEIQRTEQGDSAMYLCASSTTGTGGTGELFFGEGSRLTVL.

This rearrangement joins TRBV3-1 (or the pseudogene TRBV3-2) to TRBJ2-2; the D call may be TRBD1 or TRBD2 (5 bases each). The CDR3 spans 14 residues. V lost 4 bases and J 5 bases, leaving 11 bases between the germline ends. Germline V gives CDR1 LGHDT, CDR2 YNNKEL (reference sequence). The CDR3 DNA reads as TGTGCCAGCAGCCCCGGGACGGAGACCGGGGAGCTGTTTTTT. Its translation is CASSPGTETGELFF.

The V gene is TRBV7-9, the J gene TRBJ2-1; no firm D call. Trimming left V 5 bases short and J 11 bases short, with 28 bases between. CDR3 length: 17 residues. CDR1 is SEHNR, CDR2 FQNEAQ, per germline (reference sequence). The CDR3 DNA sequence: TGTGCCAGCAGCCCCGCTCTCCCGGGCTCCGTCCGAAATCAGCAGTTCTTC. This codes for CASSPALPGSVRNQQFF.

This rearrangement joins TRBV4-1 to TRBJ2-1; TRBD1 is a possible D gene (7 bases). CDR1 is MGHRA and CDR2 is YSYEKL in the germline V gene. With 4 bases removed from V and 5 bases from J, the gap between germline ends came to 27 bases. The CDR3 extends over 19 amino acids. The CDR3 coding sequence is TGCGCCAGCAGCCCGAAGGGAGGACAGGCCGCGATTGGGAACAATGAGCAGTTCTTC. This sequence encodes CASSPKGGQAAIGNNEQFF.

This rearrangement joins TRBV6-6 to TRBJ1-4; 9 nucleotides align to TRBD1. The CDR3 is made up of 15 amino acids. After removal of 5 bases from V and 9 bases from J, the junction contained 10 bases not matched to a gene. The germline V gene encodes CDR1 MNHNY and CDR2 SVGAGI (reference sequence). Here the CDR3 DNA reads TGTGCCAGCAGTATTCCCGGGACAGGGAGCAAAAAACTGTTTTTT. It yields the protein CASSIPGTGSKKLFF.

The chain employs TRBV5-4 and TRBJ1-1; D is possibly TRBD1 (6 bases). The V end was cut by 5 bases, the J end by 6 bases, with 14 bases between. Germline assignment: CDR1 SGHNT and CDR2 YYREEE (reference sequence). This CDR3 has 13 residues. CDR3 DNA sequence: TGTGCCAGCAGTCTTGACGGGGGCGCTGAAGCTTTCTTT. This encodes CASSLDGGAEAFF.

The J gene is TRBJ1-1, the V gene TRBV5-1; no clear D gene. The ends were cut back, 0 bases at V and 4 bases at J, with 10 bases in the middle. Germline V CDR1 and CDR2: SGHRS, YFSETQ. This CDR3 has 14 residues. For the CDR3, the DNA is TGCGCCAGCAGCTTGGGGACCTTGTTCACTGAAGCTTTCTTT. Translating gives CASSLGTLFTEAFF.

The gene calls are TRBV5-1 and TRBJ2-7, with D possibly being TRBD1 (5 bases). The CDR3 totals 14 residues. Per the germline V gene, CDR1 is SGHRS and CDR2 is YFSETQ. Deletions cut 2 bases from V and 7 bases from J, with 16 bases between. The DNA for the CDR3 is TGCGCCAGCAGCTTCCTCGAAGGGGCGAGGGAGCAGTACTTC. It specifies CASSFLEGAREQYF.

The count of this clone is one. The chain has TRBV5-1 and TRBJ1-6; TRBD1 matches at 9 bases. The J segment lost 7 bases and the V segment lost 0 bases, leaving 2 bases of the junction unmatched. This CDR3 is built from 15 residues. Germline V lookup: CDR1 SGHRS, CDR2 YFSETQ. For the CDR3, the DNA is TGCGCCAGCAGCTTGGATGGACAGGGGAATTCACCCCTCCACTTT. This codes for CASSLDGQGNSPLHF.

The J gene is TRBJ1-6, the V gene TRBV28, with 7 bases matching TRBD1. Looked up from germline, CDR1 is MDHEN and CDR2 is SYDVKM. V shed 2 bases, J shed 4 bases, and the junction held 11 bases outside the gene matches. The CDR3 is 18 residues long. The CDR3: CASSLAPGQTLYNSPLHF. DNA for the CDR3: TGTGCCAGCAGTTTAGCTCCGGGACAGACTCTTTATAATTCACCCCTCCACTTT.

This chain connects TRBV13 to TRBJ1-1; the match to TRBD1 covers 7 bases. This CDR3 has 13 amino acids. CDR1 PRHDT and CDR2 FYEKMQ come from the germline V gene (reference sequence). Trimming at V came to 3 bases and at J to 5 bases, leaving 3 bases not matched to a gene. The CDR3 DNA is TGTGCCAGCAGCTTCCAGGGGGGTACTGAAGCTTTCTTT. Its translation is CASSFQGGTEAFF.

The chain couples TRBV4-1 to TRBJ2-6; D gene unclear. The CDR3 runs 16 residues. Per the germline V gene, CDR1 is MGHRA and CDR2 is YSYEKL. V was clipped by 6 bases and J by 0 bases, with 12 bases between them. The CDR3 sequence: CASRQYLSSGANVLTF. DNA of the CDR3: TGCGCCAGCAGGCAATACTTGAGCTCTGGGGCCAACGTCCTGACTTTC.

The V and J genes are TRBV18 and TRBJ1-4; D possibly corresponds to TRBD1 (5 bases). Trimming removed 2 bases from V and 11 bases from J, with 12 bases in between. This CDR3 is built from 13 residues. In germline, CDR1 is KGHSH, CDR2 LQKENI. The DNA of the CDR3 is TGTGCCAGCTCACCAACCGGCAGGGACAAACTGTTTTTT. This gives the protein CASSPTGRDKLFF.

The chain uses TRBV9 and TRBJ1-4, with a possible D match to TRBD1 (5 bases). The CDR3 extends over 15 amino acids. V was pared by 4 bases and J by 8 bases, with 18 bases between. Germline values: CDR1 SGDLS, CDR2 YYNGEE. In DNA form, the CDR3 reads TGTGCCAGCAGCCCAGACCACGGGGCTGGAGAAAAACTGTTTTTT. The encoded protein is CASSPDHGAGEKLFF.

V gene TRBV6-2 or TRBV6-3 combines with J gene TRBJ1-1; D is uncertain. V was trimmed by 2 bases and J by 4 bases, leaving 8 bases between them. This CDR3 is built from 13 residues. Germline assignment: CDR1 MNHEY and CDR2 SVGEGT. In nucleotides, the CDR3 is TGTGCCAGCAGTTACACGGCAGGCACTGAAGCTTTCTTT. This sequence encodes CASSYTAGTEAFF.

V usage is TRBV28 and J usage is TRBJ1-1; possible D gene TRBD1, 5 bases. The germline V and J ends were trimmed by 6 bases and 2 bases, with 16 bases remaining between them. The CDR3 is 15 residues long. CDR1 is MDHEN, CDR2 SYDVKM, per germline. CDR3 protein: CASSSSGTANTEAFF. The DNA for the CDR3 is TGTGCCAGCAGCTCATCCGGGACTGCCAACACTGAAGCTTTCTTT.

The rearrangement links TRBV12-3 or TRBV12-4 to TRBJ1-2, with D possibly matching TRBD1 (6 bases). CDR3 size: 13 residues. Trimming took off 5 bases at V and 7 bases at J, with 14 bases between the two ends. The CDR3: CASSTGTQIGYTF. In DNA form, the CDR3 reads TGTGCCAGCAGTACAGGGACACAAATTGGCTACACCTTC.

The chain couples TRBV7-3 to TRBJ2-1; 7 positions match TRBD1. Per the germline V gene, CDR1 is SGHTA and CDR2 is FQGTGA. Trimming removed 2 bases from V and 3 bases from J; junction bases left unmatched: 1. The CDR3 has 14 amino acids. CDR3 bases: TGTGCCAGCAGCTTAGGGACAGACTACAATGAGCAGTTCTTC. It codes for CASSLGTDYNEQFF.

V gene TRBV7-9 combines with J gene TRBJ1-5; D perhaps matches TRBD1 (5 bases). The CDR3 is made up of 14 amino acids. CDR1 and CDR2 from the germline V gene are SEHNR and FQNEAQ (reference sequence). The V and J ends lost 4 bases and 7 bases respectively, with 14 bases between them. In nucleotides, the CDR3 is TGTGCCAGCAGCTCCGGGGCCCACCAGCAGCCCCAGCATTTT. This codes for CASSSGAHQQPQHF. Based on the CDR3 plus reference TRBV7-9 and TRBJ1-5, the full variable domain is DTGVSQNPRHKITKRGQNVTFRCDPISEHNRLYWYRQTLGQGPEFLTYFQNEAQLEKSRLLSDRFSAERPKGSFSTLEIQRTEQGDSAMYLCASSSGAHQQPQHFGDGTRLSIL.

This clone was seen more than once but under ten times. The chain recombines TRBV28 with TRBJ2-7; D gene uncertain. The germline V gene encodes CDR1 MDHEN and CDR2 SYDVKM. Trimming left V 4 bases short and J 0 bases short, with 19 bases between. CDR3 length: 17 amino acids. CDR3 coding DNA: TGTGCCAGCAGTTCCCCCTGGAGAAAACGGAGCTCCTACGAGCAGTACTTC. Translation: CASSSPWRKRSSYEQYF.